A single sample is the source of the 4 T cell receptor beta chains below, sequenced in a study of T-cell memory formation after mild COVID-19. MiXCR, applied by TCRdb to the 5' RACE reads, yields one record per CDR3 protein. The sample records about 560,000 distinct CDR3 sequences, about 22% being singletons. Sequenced sample: PBMCs or a T cell subset sorted from them (not recorded which). These receptor sequences come from an adult woman who had mild COVID-19 (a few samples of this study predate the infection). Cell type and time point are not known.

In its sample, this clonotype was seen a few times. The chain uses TRBV19 and TRBJ2-6; the D call may be TRBD1 or TRBD2 (6 bases each). The CDR3 is 19 residues long. Between the trimmed V and J ends, which lost 2 bases and 4 bases, there was a span of 21 bases. Germline lookup yields CDR1 LNHDA and CDR2 SQIVND (reference sequence). Written as DNA, the CDR3 is TGTGCCAGTAGTATAATCATCGGGGGCGCGGGATCAGGGGCCAACGTCCTGACTTTC. It codes for CASSIIIGGAGSGANVLTF.

The J gene is TRBJ2-1, the V gene TRBV5-6; D unclear. CDR1 SGHDT and CDR2 YYEEEE come from the germline V gene. Trimming left V 1 base short and J 4 bases short, with 12 bases between. The CDR3 has 15 amino acids. CDR3: CASSLINGDYNEQFF. In DNA, the CDR3 is TGTGCCAGCAGCTTGATAAACGGTGATTACAATGAGCAGTTCTTC.

This chain connects TRBV5-1 to TRBJ1-1, with 8 bases aligning to TRBD1. CDR3 length: 14 amino acids. CDR1 and CDR2 (germline): SGHRS, YFSETQ. V was clipped by 3 bases and J by 4 bases; unmatched bases: 5. For the CDR3, the DNA is TGCGCCAGCAGCTGGACAGGGTTGGGCACTGAAGCTTTCTTT. Translated, it gives CASSWTGLGTEAFF.

The chain is built from TRBV18 and TRBJ2-2; D ambiguous. There are 15 residues in the CDR3. Germline V gene lookup returns CDR1 KGHSH and CDR2 LQKENI. V lost 0 bases and J 1 base, leaving 6 bases between the germline ends. The CDR3 here is CASSPPSRNTGELFF. CDR3 DNA sequence: TGTGCCAGCTCACCACCGTCCCGGAACACCGGGGAGCTGTTTTTT. The complete variable domain, with remaining parts taken from reference TRBV18 and TRBJ2-2, reads NAGVMQNPRHLVRRRGQEARLRCSPMKGHSHVYWYRQLPEEGLKFMVYLQKENIIDESGMPKERFSAEFPKEGPSILRIQQVVRGDSAAYFCASSPPSRNTGELFFGEGSRLTVL.